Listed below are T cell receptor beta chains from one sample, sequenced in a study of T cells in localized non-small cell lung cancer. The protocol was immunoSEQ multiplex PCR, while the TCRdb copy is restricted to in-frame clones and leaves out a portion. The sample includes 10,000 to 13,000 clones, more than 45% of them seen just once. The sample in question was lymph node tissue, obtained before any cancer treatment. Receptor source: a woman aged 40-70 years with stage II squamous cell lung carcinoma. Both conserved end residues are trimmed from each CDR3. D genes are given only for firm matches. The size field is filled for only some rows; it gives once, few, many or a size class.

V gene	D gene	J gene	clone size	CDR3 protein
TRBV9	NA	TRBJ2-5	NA	ASSRGWETQY
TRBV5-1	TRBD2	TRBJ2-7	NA	ASRYERGTFEQY
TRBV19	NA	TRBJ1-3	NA	ASSRTVSGNTIY
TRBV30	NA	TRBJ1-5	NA	AWSAGQLNQPQH
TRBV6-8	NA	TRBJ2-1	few	ASRLAVFSYNEQF
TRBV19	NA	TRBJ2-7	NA	ASSIHTGYEQY
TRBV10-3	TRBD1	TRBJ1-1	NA	ASSDRGNITSWAQAF
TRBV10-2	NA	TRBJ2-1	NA	ASSIERNNEQF
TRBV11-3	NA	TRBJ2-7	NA	ASSSGRSTYEQY
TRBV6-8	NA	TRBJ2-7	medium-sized	ASSGARQTTNKQY
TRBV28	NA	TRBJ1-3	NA	ASSLSGTGNTIY
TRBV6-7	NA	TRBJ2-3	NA	ASSEALGPTGTQY
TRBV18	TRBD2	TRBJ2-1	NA	ASSQAGVGSSYNEQF
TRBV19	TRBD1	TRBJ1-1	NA	ASSMMGKGAMNTEAF
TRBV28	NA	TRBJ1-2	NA	ASSLRAQRGYT
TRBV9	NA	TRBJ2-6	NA	ASLLDISGANVLT
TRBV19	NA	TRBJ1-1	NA	ASSIYPGVNTEAF
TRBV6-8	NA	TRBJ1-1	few	ASSYLTKSAGWTEAF
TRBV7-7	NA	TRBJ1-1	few	ASSPRSEKNTEAF
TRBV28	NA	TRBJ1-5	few	ASRSPAAGRGPQH
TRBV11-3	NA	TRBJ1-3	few	ASSLLRGPSSGNTIY
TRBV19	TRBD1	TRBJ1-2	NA	ASSPRDRESYT
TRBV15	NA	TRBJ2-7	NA	ATSRGGGTSYEQY
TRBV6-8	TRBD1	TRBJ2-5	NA	ASSLRGPETQY
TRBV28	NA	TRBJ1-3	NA	ASSSLSPSGNTIY
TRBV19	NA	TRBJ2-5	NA	ASTGSAVETQY
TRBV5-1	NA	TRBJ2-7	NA	ASSFSWGPYEQY